This T cell receptor (beta chain) was observed in a study of technical replicates of blood from a few donors. Between the trimmed V and J ends, which lost 0 bases and 4 bases, there was a span of 16 bases. The CDR3 length is 16 residues. CDR1 and CDR2 from the germline V gene are MNHEY and SVGAGI. Some clones are missing from TCRdb's copy, which holds only in-frame ones; the method was immunoSEQ multiplex PCR. The sample has 55,000 to 85,000 clones; approximately 96% are singletons. The rearrangement links TRBV6-5 to TRBJ2-7, with D unresolved. Sample: T cells isolated from PBMCs. This receptor was taken from a human donor in good health. DNA for the CDR3: TGTGCCAGCAGTTACTCGAGCACCGAGTTCCGTTACGAGCAGTACTTC. Translation: CASSYSSTEFRYEQYF.